This TCR beta chain was captured in a study of blood T cell repertoires in COVID-19. Using immunoSEQ multiplex PCR, the repertoire was profiled, and TCRdb retains in-frame clones only, with some absent. This table holds about 500,000 clones, roughly 89% found once. Sequencing was carried out using peripheral blood. The TCR comes from a man between 18 and 35 years old with COVID-19, enrolled during active disease.

CDR3 DNA: TGTGCCAGCAGCCGCCAGACAGGGTGGGGGACCGGGGAGCTGTTTTTT. The encoded protein is CASSRQTGWGTGELFF. This chain connects TRBV5-4 to TRBJ2-2, with TRBD1 identical over 7 bases. V gave up 4 bases and J gave up 5 bases; unmatched junction bases: 11. This CDR3 has 16 amino acids. In germline, CDR1 is SGHNT, CDR2 YYREEE (reference sequence).